This TCR beta chain is from a study of PD-1 blockade in classical Hodgkin lymphoma. Trimming removed 0 bases at V and 2 bases at J, with 8 bases between. The CDR3 length is 15 residues. Germline V lookup: CDR1 ENHRY, CDR2 SYGVKD. In regard to this clone: Its target is not known.

Points from the study as a whole: Nivolumab initiation under 1 year post-ASCT meant exclusion.

Assay used: immunoSEQ multiplex PCR; TCRdb lists only in-frame clones, some missing. Here the sample spans approximately 45,000 clones, roughly 65% being singletons. Described time point: cycle 4 day 1 (C4D1), after five to seven weeks of nivolumab. After autologous stem cell transplantation all patients relapsed, and prior brentuximab vedotin exposure differed between cohorts. The TCR was taken from a human donor with classical Hodgkin lymphoma. This chain uses TRBV10-3 with TRBJ1-3; perhaps TRBD1 as D (6 bases). Sequencing used peripheral blood mononuclear cells (PBMCs), obtained before the fourth cycle of nivolumab. CDR3 loop: CAISESQGPGNTIYF. The CDR3 nucleotides are TGTGCCATCAGTGAGTCACAGGGACCTGGAAACACCATATATTTT.